Listed below are T cell receptor beta chains from one sample, sequenced in a study of blood T cell repertoires in COVID-19. Repertoires were generated with immunoSEQ multiplex PCR, while TCRdb's copy carries only in-frame clones and drops some. Altogether 150,000 to 250,000 clones are present, roughly 80% being singletons, with the ten largest covering roughly 6.9%. The material sequenced was PBMCs or T cells enriched from blood (not recorded which). The receptors were gathered from a man in his forties who had recovered from COVID-19. Each CDR3 is given with its conserved first and last residue. The order of the fields is D gene, J gene, clone size, V gene, CDR3 DNA, CDR3 protein. A D gene is named only where the DNA matches it firmly. Only some rows state a clone size, as once, few, many or a class for expanded clones.

NA,TRBJ1-5,NA,TRBV27,TGTGCCAGCAGAAATACAGGGTCGGCGCAGCCCCAGCATTTT,CASRNTGSAQPQHF
NA,TRBJ1-4,few,TRBV5-6,TGTGCCAGCAGCTTGATCAGGGAGGATACCTCTAATGAAAAACTGTTTTTT,CASSLIREDTSNEKLFF
NA,TRBJ1-1,NA,TRBV11-2,TGTGCCAGCAGCTTAGGCAGCAGGAGGGCCATGAACACTGAAGCTTTCTTT,CASSLGSRRAMNTEAFF
TRBD1,TRBJ2-7,NA,TRBV6-5,TGTGCCAGCAGTCACCGACAGGGGCCCTACGAGCAGTACTTC,CASSHRQGPYEQYF
NA,TRBJ1-1,NA,TRBV4-1,TGCGCCAGCAGCCAAATACAGGGTGGGGCGGGTGAAGCTTTCTTT,CASSQIQGGAGEAFF
NA,TRBJ1-1,NA,TRBV5-4,TGTGCCAGCAGCCCGTTAGCACCAACAAACACTGAAGCTTTCTTT,CASSPLAPTNTEAFF
TRBD1,TRBJ2-3,NA,TRBV18,TGTGCCAGCTCACCTATTTTGCCGGACAGGGGGCGTATAGATACGCAGTATTTT,CASSPILPDRGRIDTQYF
TRBD1,TRBJ1-1,few,TRBV6-5,TGTGCCAGCCTAGGGACAGGGGGAGCTGAAGCTTTCTTT,CASLGTGGAEAFF
TRBD1,TRBJ1-6,NA,TRBV13,TGTGCCAGCAGCTCAGGGACAGGAAGGATCTCACCCCTCCACTTT,CASSSGTGRISPLHF
NA,TRBJ2-4,NA,TRBV21-1,NA,CASSKVGAGTSGGLAKNIQYF
TRBD1,TRBJ1-2,NA,TRBV7-2,TGTGCCAGCAGCCCGTCGACAGGGGGGCACTATGGCTACACCTTC,CASSPSTGGHYGYTF
TRBD1,TRBJ1-1,NA,TRBV18,TGTGCCAGCTCACCATTCCGACAGGGCGACACTGAAGCTTTCTTT,CASSPFRQGDTEAFF
TRBD2,TRBJ2-3,many,TRBV10-1,TGCGCCACCGGACTAGCGGGCACAGATACGCAGTATTTT,CATGLAGTDTQYF
TRBD1,TRBJ1-2,NA,TRBV27,TGTGCCAGCAGCCGAATACTGAACCGGGACAGGAATGGCTACACCTTC,CASSRILNRDRNGYTF
TRBD1,TRBJ1-1,NA,TRBV7-9,TGTGCCAGCAGCCGCCGGGACAGTTCGATTAGTAACACTGAAGCTTTCTTT,CASSRRDSSISNTEAFF
NA,TRBJ1-5,NA,TRBV6-1,TGTGCCAGCAGTGAACGAACAGGGAATAGTATAACGGGATCGAATCAGCCCCAGCATTTT,CASSERTGNSITGSNQPQHF
NA,TRBJ1-2,NA,TRBV5-1,TGCGCCAGCAGTAGCGAGGCTAACTATGGCTACACCTTC,CASSSEANYGYTF
NA,TRBJ1-6,NA,TRBV5-6,TGTGCCAGCAGCTTGGCTTCGGGAGCACCCCTCCACTTT,CASSLASGAPLHF
NA,TRBJ1-2,NA,TRBV12-3/TRBV12-4,TGTGCCAGCAGTTTATCGGCAGGGCACGGCTACACCTTC,CASSLSAGHGYTF
NA,TRBJ2-5,NA,TRBV30,TGTGCCTGGAGTTTCGGGGCTAGCGAAGAGACCCAGTACTTC,CAWSFGASEETQYF